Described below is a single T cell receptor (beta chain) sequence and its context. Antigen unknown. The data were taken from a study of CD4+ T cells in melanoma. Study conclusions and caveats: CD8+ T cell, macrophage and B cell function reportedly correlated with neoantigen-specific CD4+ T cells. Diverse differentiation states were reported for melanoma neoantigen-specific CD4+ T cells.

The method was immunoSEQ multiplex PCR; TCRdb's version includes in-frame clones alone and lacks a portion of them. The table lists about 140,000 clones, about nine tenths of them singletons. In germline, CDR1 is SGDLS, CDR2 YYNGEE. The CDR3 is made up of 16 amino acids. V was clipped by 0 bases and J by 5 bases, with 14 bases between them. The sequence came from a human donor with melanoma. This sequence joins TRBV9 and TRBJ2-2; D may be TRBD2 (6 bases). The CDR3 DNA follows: TGTGCCAGCAGCGTAGCTCAACCCGCGGGGACCGGGGAGCTGTTTTTT. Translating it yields CASSVAQPAGTGELFF.